The rows below give T cell receptor beta chains drawn from one sample of a study of blood T cell repertoires in COVID-19. Repertoires were generated with immunoSEQ multiplex PCR, while TCRdb's copy carries only in-frame clones and drops some. The table records some 74,000 clones, roughly 92% of them present only once. The sequencing input was peripheral blood. The receptors originated from a man aged 45-60 years with COVID-19, enrolled during active disease. Both conserved end residues are part of each CDR3. A D gene is named only where the DNA matches it firmly. The size field is filled for only some rows; it gives once, few, many or a size class.

v_gene,j_gene,d_gene,abundance,CDR3aa,CDR3nt
TRBV5-4,TRBJ1-2,.,.,CASSLAGVGGYTF,TGTGCCAGCAGCTTGGCGGGGGTAGGGGGCTACACCTTC
TRBV5-1,TRBJ2-2,TRBD1,once,CASSFGTGANTGELFF,TGCGCCAGCAGCTTCGGGACAGGTGCGAACACCGGGGAGCTGTTTTTT
TRBV5-8,TRBJ1-5,TRBD1,once,CASSPGTGVLNQPQHF,TGTGCCAGCAGCCCCGGGACAGGGGTACTAAATCAGCCCCAGCATTTT
TRBV3-1/TRBV3-2,TRBJ2-4,.,.,CASSRGATKNIQYF,TGTGCCAGCAGCCGGGGCGCCACCAAAAACATTCAGTACTTC
TRBV5-1,TRBJ2-1,TRBD1,.,CASSWTGEQFF,TGCGCCAGCAGCTGGACAGGGGAGCAGTTCTTC
TRBV9,TRBJ2-3,TRBD2,.,CASSALAGGTDTQYF,TGTGCCAGCAGCGCACTAGCGGGGGGCACAGATACGCAGTATTTT
TRBV5-1,TRBJ1-2,TRBD1,.,CASSMTGGSNYGYTF,TGCGCCAGCAGCATGACAGGGGGCAGTAACTATGGCTACACCTTC
TRBV5-1,TRBJ2-7,TRBD1,.,CASGPGQGRWQYF,TGCGCCAGCGGGCCGGGACAGGGAAGGTGGCAGTACTTC
TRBV5-4,TRBJ2-5,TRBD1,.,CASSLGTGGRQETQYF,TGTGCCAGCAGCTTGGGAACAGGGGGTAGGCAAGAGACCCAGTACTTC
TRBV11-2,TRBJ2-1,.,.,CASSLNENEQFF,TGTGCCAGCAGCTTAAACGAGAATGAGCAGTTCTTC
TRBV11-2,TRBJ2-2,.,.,CASSLGVSNTGELFF,TGTGCCAGCAGCTTAGGTGTTAGCAACACCGGGGAGCTGTTTTTT
TRBV7-2,TRBJ2-5,.,.,CASSEDRQETQYF,TGTGCCAGCAGCGAAGACAGGCAAGAGACCCAGTACTTC
TRBV6-6,TRBJ2-1,TRBD1,.,CASSTRGQEGNEQFF,TGTGCCAGCAGTACCAGGGGGCAGGAGGGCAATGAGCAGTTCTTC
TRBV5-1,TRBJ1-1,TRBD1,.,CASSRRTGGTEAFF,TGCGCCAGCAGCCGACGGACAGGGGGCACTGAAGCTTTCTTT
TRBV14,TRBJ2-3,.,once,CASSQGLEAVAGTDTQYF,TGTGCCAGCAGCCAAGGCTTGGAGGCGGTAGCGGGCACAGATACGCAGTATTTT
TRBV19,TRBJ2-3,TRBD1,once,CASSMDRERDTQYF,TGTGCCAGTAGTATGGACAGGGAGAGAGATACGCAGTATTTT
TRBV5-1,TRBJ1-1,.,.,CASSLEGMNTEAFF,TGCGCCAGCAGCTTGGAGGGGATGAACACTGAAGCTTTCTTT
TRBV12-3/TRBV12-4,TRBJ1-6,.,.,CASSLDIWSPLHF,TGTGCCAGCAGTTTAGACATATGGTCACCCCTCCACTTT
TRBV24-1,TRBJ2-3,.,.,CATSVGAFTDTQYF,TGTGCCACCAGTGTAGGAGCTTTCACAGATACGCAGTATTTT
TRBV14,TRBJ2-1,.,once,CASSQGGEQFF,TGTGCCAGCAGCCAAGGCGGTGAGCAGTTCTTC
TRBV7-9,TRBJ1-1,.,.,CASSLPFSTEAFF,TGTGCCAGCAGCTTACCGTTCAGCACTGAAGCTTTCTTT
TRBV6-2/TRBV6-3,TRBJ2-1,TRBD2,.,CASSPPGLADKYNEQFF,TGTGCCAGCAGTCCGCCGGGACTAGCGGATAAGTACAATGAGCAGTTCTTC